The clone carrying this TCR beta chain was counted at least ten times. A much larger clone lies one base from this, so it may be a read error. These data originate in a study of glioma-infiltrating T cells. Trimming pared 1 base from V and 8 bases from J, leaving 9 bases between. The germline V gene has CDR1 MNHNS and CDR2 SASEGT. This CDR3 region has 14 residues. Using RNA template, CDR3s of TCR alpha and beta were amplified with iRepertoire arm-PCR. In TCRdb, the multiplex PCR reads were re-called with MiXCR into one record per CDR3 protein. Among under 200,000 distinct CDR3 sequences listed, 32% were seen once.

The source is a human donor with low-grade glioma or glioblastoma, undergoing nonglioma brain surgery, or in good health (not recorded which). The rearrangement uses TRBV6-1 and TRBJ1-6; no clear D gene. Material for sequencing was glioma tissue, nonneoplastic brain tissue, or PBMCs (not recorded which). The CDR3 region is CASSEEAGYSPLHF. For the CDR3, the DNA is TGTGCCAGCAGTGAAGAGGCCGGATATTCACCCCTCCACTTT.